What follows are 22 T cell receptor beta chains derived from one specimen sequenced in a study of blood T cell repertoires in COVID-19. TCRdb's copy holds only in-frame clones and misses some; the assay was immunoSEQ multiplex PCR. The sample includes some 240,000 clones, about 83% of them seen just once. Sequencing was done on a sample of peripheral blood. These receptors all come from a woman in her thirties or forties who had recovered from COVID-19.

V and J are TRBV6-5 and TRBJ2-7; D ambiguous. The CDR3 extends over 13 amino acids. V gave up 2 bases and J gave up 2 bases, with 7 bases separating them. Germline values: CDR1 MNHEY, CDR2 SVGAGI. The CDR3 region is CASSYDTAYEQYF. The CDR3 DNA follows: TGTGCCAGCAGTTACGATACAGCCTACGAGCAGTACTTC.

The chain employs TRBV19 and TRBJ1-2; 7 positions agree with TRBD1. Unmatched junction bases numbered 11, after V lost 5 bases and J lost 8 bases. The CDR3 has 14 amino acids. Germline loops: CDR1 LNHDA, CDR2 SQIVND (reference sequence). The CDR3 nucleotides read TGTGCCAGTAGTTCCGCCGGGACAGTAGACGGCTACACCTTC. Translation gives CASSSAGTVDGYTF.

J is TRBJ1-1 and V is TRBV29-1; D unclear. Trimming removed 4 bases at V and 8 bases at J, with 11 bases between. Germline assignment: CDR1 SQVTM and CDR2 ANQGSEA. The CDR3 has 11 amino acids. CDR3 sequence (DNA): TGCAGCGTTGTGACGTACGGGGAAGCTTTCTTT. It codes for CSVVTYGEAFF.

V usage is TRBV5-6 and J usage is TRBJ2-1; maybe TRBD2 (6 bases). With 2 bases removed from V and 2 bases from J, the gap between germline ends came to 8 bases. The CDR3 covers 14 residues. Germline CDR1 reads SGHDT; CDR2 reads YYEEEE. CDR3 nucleotides: TGTGCCAGCAGCTTAAGGGAGGCCTACAATGAGCAGTTCTTC. Amino acid sequence: CASSLREAYNEQFF.

This clone was found once. The chain joins TRBV6-4 to TRBJ2-1; 9 bases are a match to TRBD2. The germline V gene has CDR1 MRHNA and CDR2 SNTAGT. The CDR3 runs to 15 residues. Germline trimming cut 4 bases from V and 8 bases from J; bases unmatched to any gene: 9. CDR3 region: CASSVSGGKLDEQFF. Written as DNA, the CDR3 is TGTGCCAGCAGTGTCAGCGGGGGGAAACTCGATGAGCAGTTCTTC.

The chain recombines TRBV19 with TRBJ2-3, with 7 bases lining up with TRBD1. The V gene's germline CDR1 is LNHDA and CDR2 SQIVND (reference sequence). Unmatched junction bases numbered 6, after V lost 6 bases and J lost 0 bases. There are 15 residues in the CDR3. In DNA, the CDR3 is TGTGCCAGTAGACCGACAGGGTCTAGCACAGATACGCAGTATTTT. This encodes CASRPTGSSTDTQYF.

This clone was counted once. The V gene is TRBV19, the J gene TRBJ1-5, with D possibly being TRBD1 (5 bases). From germline, CDR1 is LNHDA and CDR2 SQIVND (reference sequence). CDR3 length: 16 amino acids. The germline V and J ends were trimmed by 5 bases and 1 base, with 15 bases remaining between them. CDR3 in amino acids: CASSAPGLVSNQPQHF. DNA of the CDR3: TGTGCCAGTAGTGCCCCGGGACTCGTGAGCAATCAGCCCCAGCATTTT.

This sequence joins TRBV5-1 and TRBJ1-4; D is unresolved. Between the trimmed V and J ends, which lost 0 bases and 5 bases, there was a span of 8 bases. The CDR3 consists of 14 residues. Germline V gene lookup returns CDR1 SGHRS and CDR2 YFSETQ. DNA for the CDR3: TGCGCCAGCAGCTTGGAAATGGCAAATGAAAAACTGTTTTTT. This gives the protein CASSLEMANEKLFF.

The V gene is TRBV7-9, the J gene TRBJ2-7; the D gene is possibly TRBD2 (5 bases). Looked up from germline, CDR1 is SEHNR and CDR2 is FQNEAQ (reference sequence). CDR3 length: 17 residues. With 5 bases removed from V and 0 bases from J, the gap between germline ends came to 20 bases. The CDR3 DNA reads TGTGCCAGCAGCACTAAGAGGGTAGGCAATTCCTCCTACGAGCAGTACTTC. It encodes CASSTKRVGNSSYEQYF.

This clone was seen a few times. J is TRBJ2-7 and V is TRBV5-4; TRBD2 matches at 8 bases. In germline, CDR1 is SGHNT, CDR2 YYREEE (reference sequence). V lost 3 bases and J lost 4; bases outside the gene matches: 6. The CDR3 extends over 14 amino acids. CDR3 sequence (DNA): TGTGCCAGCAGCTACCCCGGGGGGGAGTACGAGCAGTACTTC. As protein: CASSYPGGEYEQYF. Supplemented by reference TRBV5-4 and TRBJ2-7, the full variable domain reads ETGVTQSPTHLIKTRGQQVTLRCSSQSGHNTVSWYQQALGQGPQFIFQYYREEENGRGNFPPRFSGLQFPNYSSELNVNALELDDSALYLCASSYPGGEYEQYFGPGTRLTVT.

The chain combines TRBV11-2 with TRBJ1-5; weak D call: TRBD1 (5 bases). The length of the CDR3 is 15 residues. The germline V gene encodes CDR1 SGHAT and CDR2 FQNNGV. Trimming cost V 3 bases and J 7 bases, with 16 bases left between them. The CDR3: CASSFNRGLGQPQHF. The CDR3 bases are TGTGCCAGCAGCTTTAATAGGGGTCTGGGCCAGCCCCAGCATTTT.

This rearrangement joins TRBV30 to TRBJ1-1; D is possibly TRBD1 (5 bases). In germline, CDR1 is GTSNPN, CDR2 SVGIG (reference sequence). Trimming cost V 5 bases and J 5 bases, with 27 bases left between them. This CDR3 has 17 residues. CDR3 protein: CAWWGRAAPGGNTEAFF. In DNA form, the CDR3 reads TGTGCCTGGTGGGGCAGGGCCGCACCCGGGGGGAATACTGAAGCTTTCTTT.

The chain links TRBV5-1 to TRBJ1-4; 7 bases match TRBD1. V lost 0 bases and J lost 7; bases outside the gene matches: 9. Germline V gene lookup returns CDR1 SGHRS and CDR2 YFSETQ. The CDR3 has 16 residues. As DNA, the CDR3 is TGCGCCAGCAGCTTGGCCTCAGGGGGGTCGAGTGAAAAACTGTTTTTT. Translated, it gives CASSLASGGSSEKLFF. The whole variable domain, filled in from reference TRBV5-1 and TRBJ1-4, reads KAGVTQTPRYLIKTRGQQVTLSCSPISGHRSVSWYQQTPGQGLQFLFEYFSETQRNKGNFPGRFSGRQFSNSRSEMNVSTLELGDSALYLCASSLASGGSSEKLFFGSGTQLSVL.

V usage is TRBV29-1 and J usage is TRBJ2-2; D gene ambiguous. Per germline, CDR1 SQVTM and CDR2 ANQGSEA. The CDR3 totals 12 residues. Deletions cut 5 bases from V and 5 bases from J, with 9 bases between. The CDR3 bases are TGCAGCGTTCGTTCTGCGACCGGGGAGCTGTTTTTT. Protein product: CSVRSATGELFF.

The rearrangement links TRBV24-1 to TRBJ1-5; 11 nucleotides match TRBD1. CDR1 is KGHDR and CDR2 is SFDVKD in the germline V gene. V was pared by 4 bases and J by 7 bases, with 11 bases of the junction left unmatched. The length of the CDR3 is 17 residues. CDR3 amino acids: CATSEGPGQGVAQPQHF. Written as DNA, the CDR3 is TGTGCCACCAGTGAAGGTCCGGGACAGGGGGTTGCACAGCCCCAGCATTTT.

The chain has TRBV6-4 and TRBJ2-1, with D hard to call. V was shortened by 2 bases and J by 8 bases, with 10 bases between the two germline ends. Per germline, CDR1 MRHNA and CDR2 SNTAGT. CDR3 length: 13 amino acids. The CDR3 nucleotides read TGTGCCAGCAGTGACACCGAGGTCGATGAGCAGTTCTTC. The encoded protein is CASSDTEVDEQFF.

The genes are TRBV5-5 and TRBJ1-5; D not certain. The CDR3 loop spans 15 amino acids. Germline V CDR1 and CDR2: SGHKS, YYEKEE (reference sequence). Trimming cost V 4 bases and J 3 bases, with 14 bases left between them. CDR3 in DNA: TGTGCCAGCAGCATATCCGGGATCGACAATCAGCCCCAGCATTTT. Translated, it gives CASSISGIDNQPQHF.

The rearrangement joins TRBV3-1 (or the pseudogene TRBV3-2) to TRBJ1-2; no definite D call. CDR1 and CDR2 from the germline V gene are LGHDT and YNNKEL (reference sequence). The CDR3 has 14 amino acids. Trimming pared 8 bases from V and 2 bases from J, leaving 15 bases between. CDR3 sequence reads: CASSLREGNYGYTF. The DNA of the CDR3 is TGTGCCAGCTCCCTGAGGGAGGGAAACTATGGCTACACCTTC.

The chain carries TRBV24-1 and TRBJ1-2; D ambiguous. The germline V and J ends were trimmed by 4 bases and 7 bases, with 15 bases remaining between them. The CDR3 spans 14 residues. Germline V gene lookup returns CDR1 KGHDR and CDR2 SFDVKD. As DNA, the CDR3 is TGTGCCACCAGTGACCCCGACGAGGTCGGTGGCTACACCTTC. It translates to CATSDPDEVGGYTF.

This clone was counted only a few times. In nucleotides, the CDR3 is TGTGCCAGCAGCGTAGACAGTCAACCCCTAAATTCACCCCTCCACTTT. Translation gives CASSVDSQPLNSPLHF. The J gene is TRBJ1-6, the V gene TRBV9; D call uncertain. Germline V CDR1 and CDR2: SGDLS, YYNGEE. Trimming removed 0 bases at V and 7 bases at J, with 14 bases between. This CDR3 is 16 amino acids long.

This clone was seen only once. The sample contains more than one DNA sequence encoding this CDR3. The chain carries TRBV5-1 and TRBJ2-3; D gene uncertain. The V gene's germline CDR1 is SGHRS and CDR2 YFSETQ. The CDR3 totals 13 residues. The V end was cut by 0 bases, the J end by 4 bases, with 6 bases between. DNA of the CDR3: TGCGCCAGCAGCTTGGACCGGGCAGATACGCAGTATTTT. Protein product: CASSLDRADTQYF.

This clone was detected a few times. This rearrangement joins TRBV27 to TRBJ1-3; D is uncertain. CDR1 is MNHEY, CDR2 SMNVEV, per germline (reference sequence). Trimming cost V 6 bases and J 0 bases, with 3 bases left between them. The CDR3 runs 12 residues. The CDR3 coding sequence is TGTGCCAGCAGGAGCTCTGGAAACACCATATATTTT. As protein: CASRSSGNTIYF.